The 25 T cell receptor beta chains listed next were all sequenced from one sample in a study of beta chain features in type 1 diabetes. Since all of the isolated RNA was reverse transcribed, expressed TCRB transcripts were what got sequenced. TCRdb's table, derived via immunoSEQ multiplex PCR, lists solely in-frame clones and lacks some. The table includes around 200,000 clones, around an eighth detected once. Input material: central memory CD4+ T cells from blood. The origin of the receptors is a young woman in good health.

This clone appeared a few times. Other DNA sequences within the sample encode an identical CDR3. The rearrangement links TRBV28 to TRBJ2-1, with TRBD2 matching 11 bases. This CDR3 has 15 amino acids. After removal of 3 bases from V and 3 bases from J, the junction contained 1 base not matched to a gene. Per the germline V gene, CDR1 is MDHEN and CDR2 is SYDVKM. This CDR3 is CASSLGLAVYNEQFF. CDR3 bases: TGTGCCAGCAGTTTGGGACTAGCGGTCTACAATGAGCAGTTCTTC.

CDR3 nucleotide sequence: TGCAGCGGATGGACTAGCGGGTTCTATACGCAGTATTTT. Its protein product is CSGWTSGFYTQYF. The chain recombines TRBV29-1 with TRBJ2-3; TRBD2 matches at 11 bases. CDR3 length equals 13 residues. Germline V gene data show CDR1 as SQVTM and CDR2 as ANQGSEA. J lost 7 bases, V lost 7 bases, and 7 bases had no gene match.

The count of this clone is one. This chain connects TRBV19 to TRBJ2-7, with 9 bases aligning to TRBD2. Trimming cost V 9 bases and J 5 bases; bases outside gene matches: 11. The length of the CDR3 is 14 residues. Germline CDR1 reads LNHDA; CDR2 reads SQIVND (reference sequence). The CDR3 sequence: CASRTLSGSHEQYF. The CDR3 DNA follows: TGTGCCAGCCGGACTCTTAGCGGGAGCCACGAGCAGTACTTC.

This chain uses TRBV4-1 with TRBJ1-2; 8 bases align to TRBD1. Per the germline V gene, CDR1 is MGHRA and CDR2 is YSYEKL. The CDR3 is 15 residues long. J was trimmed by 4 bases and V by 0 bases; bases with no gene match: 4. The CDR3 coding sequence is TGCGCCAGCAGCCAAGACCCGACAGGGGCCTATGGCTACACCTTC. It is translated as CASSQDPTGAYGYTF.

The CDR3 DNA reads as TGTGCCATCAGGGTGACAGGACAAGAGACCCAGTACTTC. Encoded protein: CAIRVTGQETQYF. The chain has TRBV10-3 and TRBJ2-5; possible D gene TRBD1, 6 bases. With 6 bases removed from V and 2 bases from J, the gap between germline ends came to 10 bases. This CDR3 comprises 13 residues. Germline CDR1 ENHRY, CDR2 SYGVKD.

The V gene is TRBV15, the J gene TRBJ1-2; D is perhaps TRBD1 (6 bases). Trimming left V 1 base short and J 3 bases short, with 12 bases between. Looked up from germline, CDR1 is LNHNV and CDR2 is YYDKDF (reference sequence). CDR3 length: 15 residues. The CDR3 protein is CATSRGGEGDYGYTF. The CDR3 coding sequence is TGTGCCACCAGCAGAGGGGGTGAGGGGGACTATGGCTACACCTTC.

This clone was detected a few times. This chain joins TRBV30 and TRBJ2-7; D perhaps matches TRBD2 (6 bases). CDR1 and CDR2 (germline): GTSNPN, SVGIG (reference sequence). The CDR3 loop spans 12 amino acids. Between the trimmed V and J ends, which lost 1 base and 6 bases, there was a span of 10 bases. CDR3 sequence (DNA): TGTGCCTGGAGTGCGGAGGGCTTCGAGCAGTACTTC. Protein: CAWSAEGFEQYF.

This clone has just a few counts. This chain links TRBV30 with TRBJ1-5, with no clear D. The CDR3 has 12 residues. Germline CDR1 and CDR2: GTSNPN and SVGIG (reference sequence). Between the trimmed V and J ends, which lost 5 bases and 1 base, there was a span of 6 bases. As DNA, the CDR3 is TGTGCCTGGGAAGAGAGCAATCAGCCCCAGCATTTT. Translated: CAWEESNQPQHF.

In this sample, this clone turned up a few times. The chain is built from TRBV7-3 and TRBJ2-5; D possibly corresponds to TRBD2 (5 bases). The germline V gene encodes CDR1 SGHTA and CDR2 FQGTGA. The germline V and J ends were trimmed by 2 bases and 1 base, with 11 bases remaining between them. The CDR3 runs to 15 residues. The CDR3 loop is CASSLGVATQETQYF. The CDR3 coding sequence is TGTGCCAGCAGCTTAGGGGTAGCGACCCAAGAGACCCAGTACTTC.

A few counts support this clone. This chain uses TRBV19 with TRBJ2-1, with 12 bases identical to TRBD2. The V and J ends lost 5 bases and 6 bases, in that order; junction bases with no gene match: 8. This CDR3 region has 16 residues. Germline loops: CDR1 LNHDA, CDR2 SQIVND (reference sequence). The CDR3 nucleotides are TGTGCCAGTAGTCCCTCACTACTAGCGGGAGGCAATGAGCAGTTCTTC. Protein sequence: CASSPSLLAGGNEQFF. Filled out from reference TRBV19 and TRBJ2-1, the complete variable domain reads DGGITQSPKYLFRKEGQNVTLSCEQNLNHDAMYWYRQDPGQGLRLIYYSQIVNDFQKGDIAEGYSVSREKKESFPLTVTSAQKNPTAFYLCASSPSLLAGGNEQFFGPGTRLTVL.

The V gene is TRBV5-1, the J gene TRBJ2-5; D is perhaps TRBD1 (8 bases). This CDR3 is built from 15 residues. Trimming shortened V by 5 bases and J by 2 bases, and 16 bases separated the two germline ends. Germline assignment: CDR1 SGHRS and CDR2 YFSETQ. CDR3: CASSLQGGTQETQYF. CDR3 sequence (DNA): TGCGCCAGCAGTTTACAGGGGGGGACACAAGAGACCCAGTACTTC.

This clone was observed a few times. CDR3 protein: CASSPNALAEEEQFF. CDR3 sequence (DNA): TGTGCCAGCTCACCTAACGCCCTAGCGGAAGAAGAGCAGTTCTTC. The chain joins TRBV18 to TRBJ2-1; TRBD2 aligns across 7 bases. The CDR3 is 15 residues long. V lost 3 bases, J lost 10 bases, and 12 bases stayed unmatched. Germline CDR1 reads KGHSH; CDR2 reads LQKENI.

This rearrangement joins TRBV6-6 to TRBJ2-3; D perhaps matches TRBD1 (6 bases). The V end lost 6 bases, the J end lost 2 bases, and 9 bases lay between the germline ends. Germline loops: CDR1 MNHNY, CDR2 SVGAGI (reference sequence). The length of the CDR3 is 13 residues. CDR3 region: CASSGQHTDTQYF. CDR3 coding DNA: TGTGCCAGCAGCGGACAGCACACAGATACGCAGTATTTT.

Note on this clone: In the same sample, other DNA sequences code for this CDR3. The chain couples TRBV2 to TRBJ2-7, with 9 nucleotides matching TRBD1. Per germline, CDR1 SNHLY and CDR2 FYNNEI. V lost 1 base, J lost 3 bases, and 1 base stayed unmatched. CDR3 size: 14 residues. CDR3 nucleotide sequence: TGTGCCAGCAGTGAAGGGACAGGGGTCTACGAGCAGTACTTC. Translated: CASSEGTGVYEQYF.

The chain recombines TRBV2 with TRBJ1-5; the D is unclear. The CDR3 is 15 amino acids. Trimming removed 6 bases from V and 3 bases from J, with 15 bases in between. From germline, CDR1 is SNHLY and CDR2 FYNNEI. The CDR3 protein is CASRPAGFSNQPQHF. The DNA for the CDR3 is TGTGCCAGCAGACCCGCCGGGTTCTCCAATCAGCCCCAGCATTTT.

As to this clone: Its ends do not fully match the called genes, so a read error is possible. CDR3 sequence reads: CASSYSITHPNTQYF. The DNA of the CDR3 is TGTGCCAGCAGTTACTCAATCACCCATCCTAATACGCAGTATTTT. The gene calls are TRBV6-4 and TRBJ2-3, with D unclear. This CDR3 has 15 residues. CDR1 is MRHNA and CDR2 is SNTAGT in the germline V gene.

This clone came up a few times. J is TRBJ1-2 and V is TRBV20-1; no firm D call. With 5 bases removed from V and 5 bases from J, the gap between germline ends came to 6 bases. Germline V CDR1 and CDR2: DFQATT, SNEGSKA (reference sequence). The length of the CDR3 is 10 residues. CDR3 nucleotide sequence: TGCAGTGCTTTCTCGTATGGCTACACCTTC. Translating it yields CSAFSYGYTF.

The chain has TRBV18 and TRBJ1-2, with 7 bases lining up with TRBD1. The V gene end was trimmed by 0 bases and the J gene end by 7 bases; junction bases not matched to a gene: 8. Germline V gives CDR1 KGHSH, CDR2 LQKENI. The CDR3 spans 15 residues. In nucleotides, the CDR3 is TGTGCCAGCTCACCACCGGAGGGGGCGACGGCTGGCTACACCTTC. This translates into CASSPPEGATAGYTF.

This clone appeared a few times. The J gene is TRBJ2-5, the V gene TRBV6-6, with D perhaps TRBD1 (6 bases). V was clipped by 2 bases and J by 7 bases, with 14 bases between them. CDR3 size: 14 residues. Germline loops: CDR1 MNHNY, CDR2 SVGAGI (reference sequence). The CDR3 region has the DNA TGTGCCAGCAGTTACCGTGGGGGCCGGGTGACCCAGTACTTC. Translating gives CASSYRGGRVTQYF.

This sequence joins TRBV11-2 and TRBJ2-3; TRBD2 matches 9 bases. V lost 0 bases and J lost 4; bases outside the gene matches: 8. The CDR3 spans 17 residues. Germline V gives CDR1 SGHAT, CDR2 FQNNGV. This chain's CDR3 is CASSLDRGAGGADTQYF. In DNA, the CDR3 is TGTGCCAGCAGCTTAGATCGCGGAGCGGGAGGCGCAGATACGCAGTATTTT.

The chain carries TRBV7-2 and TRBJ2-7, with 7 bases identical to TRBD2. The CDR3 spans 15 residues. V was clipped by 3 bases and J by 3 bases; unmatched bases: 8. Germline V gene lookup returns CDR1 SGHTA and CDR2 FQGNSA. Here the CDR3 reads CASSFGATSDYEQYF. CDR3 bases: TGTGCCAGCAGCTTTGGGGCCACTAGCGACTACGAGCAGTACTTC.

This clone has just a few counts. The CDR3 sequence: CASSFKTSGTDTQYF. For the CDR3, the DNA is TGTGCCAGCAGCTTTAAGACTAGCGGCACAGATACGCAGTATTTT. The V gene is TRBV5-4, the J gene TRBJ2-3; 8 nucleotides line up with TRBD2. CDR1 is SGHNT, CDR2 YYREEE, per germline (reference sequence). With 2 bases clipped from V and 1 base from J, the junction kept 3 bases outside the gene matches. The CDR3 totals 15 residues.

In this sample, this clone turned up a few times. The rearrangement links TRBV30 to TRBJ2-7; 10 bases align to TRBD2. V shed 0 bases, J shed 4 bases, and the junction held 15 bases outside the gene matches. The CDR3 contains 18 residues. The germline V gene has CDR1 GTSNPN and CDR2 SVGIG (reference sequence). CDR3 coding DNA: TGTGCCTGGAGTGTACGCCCTAGCGGGAGTTCGGTCGGGTACGAGCAGTACTTC. Its translation is CAWSVRPSGSSVGYEQYF. The whole variable domain, remainder taken from reference TRBV30 and TRBJ2-7, is SQTIHQWPATLVQPVGSPLSLECTVEGTSNPNLYWYRQAAGRGLQLLFYSVGIGQISSEVPQNLSASRPQDRQFILSSKKLLLSDSGFYLCAWSVRPSGSSVGYEQYFGPGTRLTVT.

This clone turned up a few times. The chain carries TRBV29-1 and TRBJ1-3; TRBD1 agrees at 7 bases. With 4 bases clipped from V and 0 bases from J, the junction kept 6 bases outside the gene matches. Germline CDR1 and CDR2: SQVTM and ANQGSEA. This CDR3 comprises 15 residues. Written as DNA, the CDR3 is TGCAGCGTTGTCAAGGGACAGAGCTCTGGAAACACCATATATTTT. Translating gives CSVVKGQSSGNTIYF.

This clone was seen a handful of times. The chain is built from TRBV18 and TRBJ2-2; perhaps TRBD2 as D (5 bases). CDR1 KGHSH and CDR2 LQKENI come from the germline V gene. Trimming stripped 3 bases from V and 0 bases from J, with 11 bases between. This CDR3 has 16 residues. CDR3 sequence: CASSPEGGTNTGELFF. The CDR3 coding sequence is TGTGCCAGCTCACCCGAGGGTGGGACGAACACCGGGGAGCTGTTTTTT.